The rows below give T cell receptor beta chains drawn from one sample of a study of CD8 T cells in Susac syndrome. TCRdb passed the immunoSEQ multiplex PCR reads through MiXCR, listing each CDR3 protein once. The sample includes some 300,000 distinct CDR3 sequences, approximately 89% of them seen just once. The sample was CD8+ T cells from PBMCs. The receptor set was obtained from a human donor with multiple sclerosis. CDR3s include the opening cysteine and the closing phenylalanine or tryptophan. Fields, in order: V gene, D gene, J gene, CDR3 protein, CDR3 DNA. D genes are given only for firm matches.

TRBV12-3/TRBV12-4	NA	TRBJ2-7	CASSLISIEQYF	TGTGCCAGCAGTTTAATTTCGATAGAGCAGTACTTC
TRBV30	NA	TRBJ1-1	CAWSSGDFSEAFF	TGTGCCTGGAGTTCAGGGGATTTCTCTGAAGCTTTCTTT
TRBV3-1	NA	TRBJ1-1	CASSRRLDTTTEAFF	TGTGCCAGCAGCCGGAGGCTGGACACCACCACTGAAGCTTTCTTT
TRBV19	NA	TRBJ1-1	CASRFGTHRGTEAFF	TGTGCCAGTAGATTCGGGACCCACCGCGGAACTGAAGCTTTCTTT
TRBV4-3	NA	TRBJ2-5	CASSQEEGWGETQYF	TGCGCCAGCAGCCAAGAGGAGGGCTGGGGGGAGACCCAGTACTTC
TRBV5-4	TRBD1	TRBJ2-7	CASSLGVAGGAYEQYF	TGTGCCAGCAGCTTGGGTGTCGCAGGGGGCGCGTACGAGCAGTACTTC
TRBV4-2	NA	TRBJ2-1	CASSRRADEQFF	TGTGCCAGCAGCCGAAGAGCGGACGAGCAGTTCTTC
TRBV28	TRBD1	TRBJ2-7	CASSLWAGGEKDEQYF	TGTGCCAGCAGTTTATGGGCAGGGGGCGAGAAGGACGAGCAGTACTTC
TRBV7-9	TRBD1	TRBJ2-1	CASSPVGQAYNEQFF	TGTGCCAGCAGCCCTGTGGGACAGGCTTACAATGAGCAGTTCTTC
TRBV6-1	TRBD2	TRBJ2-7	CASEGGPSGSYEQYF	TGTGCCAGCGAGGGAGGGCCCTCGGGCTCCTACGAGCAGTACTTC
TRBV7-9	NA	TRBJ2-1	CASTMVAEQFF	TGTGCCAGCACCATGGTTGCTGAGCAGTTCTTC
TRBV5-4	TRBD1	TRBJ1-2	CASSLWEDRGLFWGYTF	TGTGCCAGCAGCTTATGGGAGGACAGGGGCTTATTTTGGGGCTACACCTTC
TRBV30	NA	TRBJ2-3	CAWSVHGSSSDTQYF	TGTGCCTGGAGTGTCCACGGGAGCAGTTCAGATACGCAGTATTTT
TRBV3-1	NA	TRBJ2-7	CASSQPHEGTYEQYF	TGTGCCAGCAGCCAACCCCATGAGGGGACGTACGAGCAGTACTTC